The text below deals with one TCR beta chain. The CDR3 contains 16 residues. The germline V gene has CDR1 MDHEN and CDR2 SYDVKM. The V and J ends lost 5 bases and 1 base respectively, with 18 bases between them. The sample is drawn from a study of T cell repertoires in cytomegalovirus infection. Study information: TCR beta signatures that were public indicated CMV infection and matching HLA type.

A single record per CDR3 protein comes from TCRdb applying MiXCR to the reads. The table has some 600,000 distinct CDR3 sequences, 20% to 25% seen once. Sequenced material: CD8+ T cells from PBMCs. The chain employs TRBV28 and TRBJ2-7; D is possibly TRBD1 (6 bases). The receptor was derived from a human donor in good health (CMV status not recorded). Some clones in this sample may be carry-over from other donors' samples. The CDR3, as DNA: TGTGCCAGCAGTCTAACCGACAGGTGGGTATCCTACGAGCAGTACTTC. Translation gives CASSLTDRWVSYEQYF. Combining the CDR3 with reference TRBV28 and TRBJ2-7 gives the whole variable domain DVKVTQSSRYLVKRTGEKVFLECVQDMDHENMFWYRQDPGLGLRLIYFSYDVKMKEKGDIPEGYSVSREKKERFSLILESASTNQTSMYLCASSLTDRWVSYEQYFGPGTRLTVT.